This TCR beta chain emerged from a study of PD-1 blockade in classical Hodgkin lymphoma. Whole-study findings and limits: Similar baseline diversity was found in complete responders and newly diagnosed patients. Newly diagnosed patients had baseline TCR diversity that was reportedly lower than that of healthy donors. A significant rise in TCR diversity was seen by C4D1 for CD4+ cells but not for CD8+ cells.

On this clone itself: The antigen remains undetermined.

Profiled with immunoSEQ multiplex PCR; TCRdb holds only in-frame clones, not every one. The sample shows over 75,000 clones, 90% of them seen only once. CDR3 length: 15 amino acids. The V gene lost 1 base and the J gene lost 0 bases, with 10 bases spanning the gap. Germline assignment: CDR1 MNHNS and CDR2 SASEGT. Time point in this sample: cycle 4 day 1 (C4D1), after five to seven weeks of nivolumab. Brentuximab vedotin exposure varied among the patients, all of whom had relapsed after autologous stem cell transplantation. Complete response, partial response or progressive disease made up the best responses.

V usage is TRBV6-1 and J usage is TRBJ2-7; unclear D gene. The receptor was isolated from a human donor with classical Hodgkin lymphoma. Sequenced here: peripheral blood mononuclear cells (PBMCs), sampled before the fourth cycle of nivolumab. The CDR3 DNA reads as TGTGCCAGCAGTGAAGTTCAGCCAAGCTCCTACGAGCAGTACTTC. It encodes CASSEVQPSSYEQYF.